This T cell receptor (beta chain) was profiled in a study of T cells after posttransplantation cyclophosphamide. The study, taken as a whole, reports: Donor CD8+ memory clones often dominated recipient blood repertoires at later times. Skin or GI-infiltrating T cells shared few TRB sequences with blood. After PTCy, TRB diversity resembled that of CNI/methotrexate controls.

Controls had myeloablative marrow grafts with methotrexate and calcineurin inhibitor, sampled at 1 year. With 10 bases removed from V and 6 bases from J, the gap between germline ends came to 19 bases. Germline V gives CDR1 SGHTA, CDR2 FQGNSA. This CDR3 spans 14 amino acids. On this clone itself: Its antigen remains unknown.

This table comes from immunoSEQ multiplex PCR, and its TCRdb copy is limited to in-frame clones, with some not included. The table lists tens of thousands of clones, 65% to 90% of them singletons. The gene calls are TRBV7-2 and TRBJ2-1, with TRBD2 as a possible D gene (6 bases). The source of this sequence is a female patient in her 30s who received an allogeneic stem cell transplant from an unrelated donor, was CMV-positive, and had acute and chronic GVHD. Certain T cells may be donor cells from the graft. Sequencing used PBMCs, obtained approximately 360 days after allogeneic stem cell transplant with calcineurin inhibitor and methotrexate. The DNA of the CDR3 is TGTGCCACCGGAACGGGGGTTCGGCGCAATGAGCAGTTCTTC. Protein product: CATGTGVRRNEQFF. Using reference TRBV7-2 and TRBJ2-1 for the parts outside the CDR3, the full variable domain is GAGVSQSPSNKVTEKGKDVELRCDPISGHTALYWYRQSLGQGLEFLIYFQGNSAPDKSGLPSDRFSAERTGGSVSTLTIQRTQQEDSAVYLCATGTGVRRNEQFFGPGTRLTVL.